The rows below give T cell receptor beta chains drawn from one sample of a study of T cells in localized non-small cell lung cancer. Sequencing used immunoSEQ multiplex PCR; TCRdb keeps in-frame clones, though not all of them. In the table there are about 74,000 clones, approximately 88% of which are singletons. The sequencing used peripheral blood, collected before any cancer treatment. The receptors originated from a female donor over 55 with stage I lung adenocarcinoma. The CDR3 runs from the conserved cysteine through the conserved F or W. Each record gives: V gene, D gene, clone size, J gene, CDR3 protein, CDR3 DNA. The D gene is left open where the match is weak. Clone size appears in some rows only: once, few, many, or a class for an expanded clone.

TRBV15	TRBD1	-	TRBJ1-6	CATGQGRSPLHF	TGTGCCACCGGACAGGGACGTTCACCCCTCCACTTT
TRBV7-2	-	-	TRBJ1-2	CASSPGTNLYGYTF	TGTGCCAGCAGCCCCGGGACCAACCTCTATGGCTACACCTTC
TRBV7-9	TRBD1	-	TRBJ1-5	CASSSDRGWGQPQHF	TGTGCCAGCAGCAGCGACAGGGGCTGGGGTCAGCCCCAGCATTTT
TRBV6-5	-	few	TRBJ2-3	CATIDFRYTDTQYF	TGTGCCACCATTGACTTCCGTTACACAGATACGCAGTATTTT
TRBV19	TRBD2	-	TRBJ2-1	CASSSGGTTEQFF	TGTGCCAGTTCTAGCGGGGGCACTACGGAGCAGTTCTTC
TRBV11-3	-	-	TRBJ1-6	CASSFANSPLHF	TGTGCCAGCAGCTTTGCTAATTCACCCCTCCACTTT
TRBV5-1	-	few	TRBJ1-1	CASTQGDIGDTEAFF	TGCGCCAGCACCCAGGGTGATATTGGGGACACTGAAGCTTTCTTT
TRBV11-3	-	-	TRBJ1-2	CASSLPQDYGYTF	TGTGCCAGCAGCTTACCCCAGGACTATGGCTACACCTTC
TRBV29-1	TRBD1	-	TRBJ1-2	CSVEWDRFNGYTF	TGCAGCGTTGAATGGGACAGGTTCAACGGCTACACCTTC
TRBV5-4	TRBD2	-	TRBJ2-3	CASSTIAGITQYF	TGTGCCAGCAGCACCATAGCGGGGATTACGCAGTATTTT
TRBV27	-	-	TRBJ1-2	CASSLNDGRGYTF	TGTGCCAGCAGTCTGAACGATGGACGCGGCTACACCTTC
TRBV6-6	TRBD1	once	TRBJ2-3	CASRRDRGVDTQYF	TGTGCCAGCAGGCGGGACAGGGGGGTAGATACGCAGTATTTT
TRBV5-1	-	-	TRBJ2-5	CASRLSPGTEETQYF	TGCGCCAGCAGGCTCTCCCCCGGGACGGAAGAGACCCAGTACTTC
TRBV19	TRBD1	-	TRBJ1-4	CASSIDLTGQGSLEKLFF	TGTGCCAGTAGTATAGATTTAACTGGACAGGGGAGTCTTGAAAAACTGTTTTTT
TRBV6-1	TRBD2	-	TRBJ2-1	CASERGDSYNEQFF	TGTGCCAGCGAGCGGGGGGACTCCTACAATGAGCAGTTCTTC
TRBV5-1	TRBD2	-	TRBJ2-1	CASSLGGRASGEQFF	TGCGCCAGCAGCTTGGGCGGGAGGGCCTCGGGGGAGCAGTTCTTC
TRBV5-1	-	-	TRBJ2-1	CASSPGQTNYNEQFF	TGCGCCAGCAGCCCCGGACAGACAAATTACAATGAGCAGTTCTTC
TRBV2	-	-	TRBJ1-1	CASSENRVQGTEAFF	TGTGCCAGCAGTGAAAATAGGGTCCAGGGCACTGAAGCTTTCTTT
TRBV6-1	-	once	TRBJ1-4	CASSATDATNEKLFF	TGTGCCAGCAGTGCGACGGATGCAACTAATGAAAAACTGTTTTTT
TRBV28	TRBD1	-	TRBJ1-6	CASSRPGQPNSPLHF	TGTGCCAGCAGTCGTCCGGGACAGCCGAATTCACCCCTCCACTTT
TRBV20-1	-	-	TRBJ2-7	CSARDSYEQYF	TGCAGTGCTCGAGATTCCTACGAGCAGTACTTC
TRBV5-1	TRBD1	once	TRBJ2-7	CASSSQASPRQGVSEQYF	TGCGCCAGCAGCTCTCAAGCATCACCTCGACAGGGGGTATCCGAGCAGTACTTC
TRBV5-1	-	-	TRBJ1-2	CASSMSLYGYTF	TGCGCCAGCAGTATGAGTCTCTATGGCTACACCTTC
TRBV2	-	-	TRBJ1-6	CASSEWRDGSPLHF	TGTGCCAGCAGTGAGTGGAGGGACGGGTCACCCCTCCACTTT
TRBV10-1	TRBD1	-	TRBJ2-1	CASSSTGYNEQFF	TGCGCCAGCAGTTCGACAGGGTACAATGAGCAGTTCTTC
TRBV9	TRBD2	-	TRBJ2-1	CASSVEASGRAVGNEQFF	TGTGCCAGCAGCGTAGAGGCTAGCGGGAGGGCCGTTGGAAATGAGCAGTTCTTC
TRBV19	-	-	TRBJ1-4	CATHNPGTSGEKLFF	TGTGCCACCCACAATCCAGGGACGAGTGGTGAAAAACTGTTTTTT
TRBV6-5	TRBD1	few	TRBJ2-3	CATRPTGSTDTQYF	TGTGCCACCAGACCGACAGGGAGCACAGATACGCAGTATTTT
TRBV7-2	-	-	TRBJ2-1	CASSPQTGVANEQFF	TGTGCCAGCAGCCCCCAGACGGGAGTGGCCAATGAGCAGTTCTTC
TRBV18	-	-	TRBJ1-1	CASSPGDTEAFF	TGTGCCAGCTCACCAGGAGACACTGAAGCTTTCTTT
TRBV5-1	TRBD1	-	TRBJ2-5	CASSLAPAGGGETQYF	TGCGCCAGCAGCTTGGCCCCCGCAGGGGGTGGGGAGACCCAGTACTTC
TRBV5-4	-	once	TRBJ2-7	CASSSRGGSYEQYF	TGTGCCAGCAGCTCCAGGGGCGGGTCCTACGAGCAGTACTTC
TRBV4-3	-	-	TRBJ2-2	CASSPKTNTGELFF	TGCGCCAGCAGCCCGAAGACCAATACCGGGGAGCTGTTTTTT
TRBV29-1	TRBD1	-	TRBJ2-2	CSVGTGVTGELFF	TGCAGCGTGGGGACAGGAGTCACCGGGGAGCTGTTTTTT
TRBV12-2	-	-	TRBJ2-1	CASRLDRASYNEQFF	TGTGCAAGTCGCTTAGATCGGGCTTCTTACAATGAGCAGTTCTTC
TRBV2	TRBD1	few	TRBJ1-1	CASSAGGSGTEAFF	TGTGCCAGCAGTGCAGGGGGGTCGGGTACTGAAGCTTTCTTT
TRBV5-1	-	few	TRBJ2-7	CASSFERGSSYEQYF	TGCGCCAGCAGCTTTGAAAGGGGGAGTTCCTACGAGCAGTACTTC
TRBV7-2	-	-	TRBJ2-1	CASSQNQASEGEQFF	TGTGCCAGCAGCCAAAACCAGGCTAGCGAAGGTGAGCAGTTCTTC
TRBV2	-	-	TRBJ2-5	CASSEADPGRGKTQYF	TGTGCCAGCAGTGAAGCGGATCCCGGGAGAGGAAAGACCCAGTACTTC
TRBV19	-	-	TRBJ2-6	CASGRGRGANVLTF	TGTGCCAGTGGGCGGGGGCGAGGGGCCAACGTCCTGACTTTC
TRBV6-1	TRBD1	-	TRBJ1-4	CASSAGTGANEKLFF	TGTGCCAGCAGTGCCGGGACAGGGGCAAATGAAAAACTGTTTTTT
TRBV7-9	TRBD2	-	TRBJ2-3	CASSLLAGGPSDTQYF	TGTGCCAGCAGCTTATTAGCGGGAGGGCCCTCAGATACGCAGTATTTT
TRBV5-5	-	-	TRBJ2-7	CASTLPGLNEQYF	TGTGCCAGCACCCTCCCCGGGCTTAACGAGCAGTACTTC
TRBV1	-	once	TRBJ2-3	CTSSQEELAGTTGSDTQYF	TGCACCAGCAGCCAAGAAGAACTAGCGGGAACCACAGGCTCAGATACGCAGTATTTT
TRBV27	-	-	TRBJ1-1	CASSLRRTEGLNTEAFF	TGTGCCAGCAGTTTGAGGAGGACAGAAGGGCTGAACACTGAAGCTTTCTTT
TRBV4-1	-	-	TRBJ2-2	CASSQEVANTGELFF	TGCGCCAGCAGCCAAGAAGTAGCGAACACCGGGGAGCTGTTTTTT
TRBV19	-	-	TRBJ1-1	CASTAAMVTEAFF	TGTGCCAGTACGGCAGCAATGGTCACTGAAGCTTTCTTT
TRBV5-1	-	-	TRBJ2-1	CASSLDRQGRNEQFF	TGCGCCAGCAGCTTGGATCGCCAGGGGAGGAATGAGCAGTTCTTC
TRBV9	TRBD1	-	TRBJ1-1	CASSVVGTGMNTEAFF	TGTGCCAGCAGCGTAGTTGGGACAGGGATGAACACTGAAGCTTTCTTT
TRBV12-5	-	few	TRBJ1-1	CASGFGGLNTEAFF	TGTGCTAGTGGTTTTGGGGGGCTGAACACTGAAGCTTTCTTT
TRBV5-8	TRBD1	once	TRBJ2-3	CASSRTGRNQPQYF	TGTGCCAGCAGCCGGACAGGCCGCAATCAGCCCCAGTATTTT
TRBV15	-	once	TRBJ2-3	CATSRDRSGDTDTQYF	TGTGCCACCAGCAGAGATCGTAGTGGAGACACAGATACGCAGTATTTT
TRBV28	-	-	TRBJ1-5	CASSAWAGSNQPQHF	TGTGCCAGCTCGGCCTGGGCGGGGAGCAATCAGCCCCAGCATTTT
TRBV7-3	-	-	TRBJ1-1	CASSLTGNTEAFF	TGTGCCAGCAGCTTAACAGGGAACACTGAAGCTTTCTTT
TRBV10-3	TRBD1	few	TRBJ1-6	CAIHPGQVNSPLHF	TGTGCCATTCACCCGGGACAGGTTAATTCACCCCTCCACTTT
TRBV6-1	-	-	TRBJ1-1	CASRDGGGLNTEAFF	TGTGCCAGCAGGGACGGAGGGGGGTTGAACACTGAAGCTTTCTTT
TRBV11-2	TRBD1	-	TRBJ2-7	CASSITGTGSIHEQYF	TGTGCCAGCAGCATAACCGGGACAGGCTCTATCCACGAGCAGTACTTC